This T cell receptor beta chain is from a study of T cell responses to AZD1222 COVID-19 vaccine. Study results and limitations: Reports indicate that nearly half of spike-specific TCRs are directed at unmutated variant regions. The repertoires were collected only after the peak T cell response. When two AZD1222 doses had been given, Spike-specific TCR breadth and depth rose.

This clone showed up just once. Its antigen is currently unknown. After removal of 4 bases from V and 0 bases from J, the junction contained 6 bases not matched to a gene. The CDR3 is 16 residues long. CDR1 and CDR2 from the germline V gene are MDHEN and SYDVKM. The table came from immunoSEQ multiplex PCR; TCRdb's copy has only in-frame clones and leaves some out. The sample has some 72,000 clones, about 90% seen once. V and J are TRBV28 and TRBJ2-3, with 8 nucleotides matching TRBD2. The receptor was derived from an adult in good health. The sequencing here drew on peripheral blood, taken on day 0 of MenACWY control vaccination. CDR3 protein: CASSSISGASTDTQYF. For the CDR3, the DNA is TGTGCCAGCAGTTCTATTAGCGGGGCAAGCACAGATACGCAGTATTTT.